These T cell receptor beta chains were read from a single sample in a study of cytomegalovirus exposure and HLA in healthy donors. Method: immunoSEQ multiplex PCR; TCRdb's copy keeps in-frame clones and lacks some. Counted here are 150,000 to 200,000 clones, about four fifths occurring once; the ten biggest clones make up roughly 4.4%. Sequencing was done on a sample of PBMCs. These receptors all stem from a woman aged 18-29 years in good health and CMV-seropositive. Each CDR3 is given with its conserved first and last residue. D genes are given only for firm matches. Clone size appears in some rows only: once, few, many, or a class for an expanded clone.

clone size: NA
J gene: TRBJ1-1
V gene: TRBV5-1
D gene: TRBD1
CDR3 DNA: TGCGCCAGCAGGTTGGACAGGGTAGGAACTGAAGCTTTCTTT
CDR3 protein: CASRLDRVGTEAFF

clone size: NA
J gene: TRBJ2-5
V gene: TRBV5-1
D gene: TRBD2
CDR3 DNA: TGCGCCAGCAGCTTGGGTGGCGGGGGCCAAGAGACCCAGTACTTC
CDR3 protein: CASSLGGGGQETQYF

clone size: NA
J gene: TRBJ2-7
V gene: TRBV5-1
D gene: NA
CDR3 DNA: TGCGCCAGCAGCTTGGACGATTACGAGCAGTACTTC
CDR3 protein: CASSLDDYEQYF

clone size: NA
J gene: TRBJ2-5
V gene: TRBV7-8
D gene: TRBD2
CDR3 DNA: TGTGCCAGCAGTCGACTAGCGGGGGACCAAGAGACCCAGTACTTC
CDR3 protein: CASSRLAGDQETQYF

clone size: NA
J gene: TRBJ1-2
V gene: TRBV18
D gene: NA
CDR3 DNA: TGTGCCAGCTCACCGGAGACTTCAAACTATGGCTACACCTTC
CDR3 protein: CASSPETSNYGYTF

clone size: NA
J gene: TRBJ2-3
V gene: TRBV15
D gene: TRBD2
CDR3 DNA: TGTGCCACCAGCAGAGATCAAATAGCGGGGGGCTCCACAGATACGCAGTATTTT
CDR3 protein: CATSRDQIAGGSTDTQYF

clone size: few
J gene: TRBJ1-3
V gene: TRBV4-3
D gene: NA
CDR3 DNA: TGCGCCAGCAGCCAAACCAACGCGGGGGCCGGAAACACCATATATTTT
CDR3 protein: CASSQTNAGAGNTIYF

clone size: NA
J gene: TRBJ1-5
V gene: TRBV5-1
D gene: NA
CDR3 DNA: TGCGCCAGCAGCTTGGCGGGGGGCAATCAGCCCCAGCATTTT
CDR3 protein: CASSLAGGNQPQHF

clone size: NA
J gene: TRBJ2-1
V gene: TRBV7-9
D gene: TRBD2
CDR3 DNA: TGTGCCAGCAGCTCTAGCGGGGGGGCCGAGAATGAGCAGTTCTTC
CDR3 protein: CASSSSGGAENEQFF

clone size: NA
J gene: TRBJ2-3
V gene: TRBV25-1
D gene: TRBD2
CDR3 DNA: TGTGCCAGCAGCGCACTAGCGGGGAGCACAGATACGCAGTATTTT
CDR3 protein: CASSALAGSTDTQYF

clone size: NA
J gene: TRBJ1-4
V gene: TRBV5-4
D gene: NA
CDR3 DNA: TGTGCCAGCAGCCAAGACGGGGTAACGGCAACTAATGAAAAACTGTTTTTT
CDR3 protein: CASSQDGVTATNEKLFF

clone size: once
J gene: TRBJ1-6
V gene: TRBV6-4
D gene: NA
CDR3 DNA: TGTGCCAGCAGCGAGCAAACGGTAGGAGGGAATTCACCCCTCCACTTT
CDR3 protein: CASSEQTVGGNSPLHF

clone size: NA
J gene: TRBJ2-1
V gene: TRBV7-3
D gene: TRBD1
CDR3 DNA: TGTGCCAGCAGCTTCGCCCCCGGGACAGGGGCAGTCAATGAGCAGTTCTTC
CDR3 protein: CASSFAPGTGAVNEQFF

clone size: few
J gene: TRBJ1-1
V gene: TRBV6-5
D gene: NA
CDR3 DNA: TGTGCCAGCCGGTGGGGGGAGGAGGACACTGAAGCTTTCTTT
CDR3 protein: CASRWGEEDTEAFF

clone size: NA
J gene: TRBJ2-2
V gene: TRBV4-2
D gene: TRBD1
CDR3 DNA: TGTGCCAGCAGCCAAGGGGACAGGGACACCGGGGAGCTGTTTTTT
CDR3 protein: CASSQGDRDTGELFF

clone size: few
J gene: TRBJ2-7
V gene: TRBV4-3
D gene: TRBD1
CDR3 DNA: TGCGCCAGCAGTCTGAGATCCTGGGACAGGGACGAGCAGTACTTC
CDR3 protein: CASSLRSWDRDEQYF

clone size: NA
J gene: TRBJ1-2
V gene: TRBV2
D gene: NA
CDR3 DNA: TGTGCCAGCAGTGATAGGGGGGGAGGCTATGGCTACACCTTC
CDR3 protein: CASSDRGGGYGYTF

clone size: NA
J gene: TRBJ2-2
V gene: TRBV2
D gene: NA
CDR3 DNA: TGTGCCAGCGAAACAGGGTTGGCCGGGGAGCTGTTTTTT
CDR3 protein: CASETGLAGELFF